Listed below are T cell receptor beta chains from one sample, sequenced in a study of blood T cell repertoires in COVID-19. Sequenced by immunoSEQ multiplex PCR; TCRdb stores in-frame clones only, minus some. The sample gives over 200,000 clones, 65% to 85% of which show up once; over 1% is in the top ten. Specimen: peripheral blood. These receptors were obtained from a woman under 40 with COVID-19, enrolled during active disease. CDR3s include the opening cysteine and the closing phenylalanine or tryptophan. The order of the fields is V gene, CDR3 protein.

TRBV9 CASSSGSSYNEQFF
TRBV19 CASTLTGGSAEAFF
TRBV30 CAWSSWGTGTTPLHF
TRBV27 CASSFNRGGNTEAFF
TRBV19 CASNAGYSSYEQYF
TRBV2 CASSEAGGYSNQPQHF
TRBV6-2/TRBV6-3 CASSYTTSGRPYNEQFF
TRBV2 CASRAIGTENQPQHF
TRBV28 CASRNRQAILPPQHF
TRBV7-9 CASSFPGTGTQETQYF
TRBV18 CASSLSPPTTSPLHF
TRBV6-5 CASSFRGRPNYGYTF
TRBV19 CASTPGGTYEQYF
TRBV3-1/TRBV3-2 CASSPTSGRTYEQYF
TRBV12-3/TRBV12-4 CASSPDSINEQFF
TRBV15 CATSTLTGGNSPLHF
TRBV5-6 CASSITVNTEAFF
TRBV5-1 CASSLGAVSYNEQFF
TRBV9 CASSVEQTDYEQYF
TRBV7-2 CASSLVRGTGASYEQYF
TRBV7-2 CASSVVSGETQYF
TRBV7-2 CASSLVSGISSYEQYF
TRBV13 CASRDWMVPGELFF
TRBV28 CASSLVGMTGKNIQYF
TRBV6-5 CASRKQTSGSYEQYF
TRBV3-1/TRBV3-2 CASSQVTGGNSPLHF
TRBV4-2 CASSQVKDSHEQYF
TRBV5-1 CASSRGADREIF
TRBV27 CASRPIAGQGTGNTIYF
TRBV28 CASGQGGSYGYTF
TRBV30 CAFPGDPTGTLYGYTF
TRBV3-1/TRBV3-2 CASSLGTSGSGDTQYF
TRBV6-2/TRBV6-3 CASSYSQGTNYGYTF
TRBV15 CATSRMGGGTGELFF
TRBV7-2 CASSLAPSGAYNEQFF
TRBV25-1 CASSESSGPYNEQFF
TRBV2 CASSLWASGGQNTGELFF
TRBV5-4 CASSPRSGSQETQYF
TRBV4-3 CASSQEEGSYNEQFF
TRBV7-3 CASSPTRGGGVVADTQYF
TRBV9 CASSVDYRGEKLFF
TRBV28 CASSLYGQGYSGNTIYF
TRBV9 CASSVELAGTDTQYF
TRBV4-1 CASSQLWARTYEQYF